The clone carrying this TCR beta chain showed up just a few times. Its antigen is not known. In TCRdb, the 5' RACE reads were re-called with MiXCR into one record per CDR3 protein. In the table there are about 140,000 distinct CDR3 sequences, roughly 8% of which are singletons. This specimen belongs to a study of CD8 T cells in ankylosing spondylitis. General study points: There were earlier reports of some motif variants in reactive arthritis synovial fluid and blood. Matched ankylosing spondylitis synovial fluid reportedly showed significant enrichment of disease-linked clones.

The sample consisted of synovial fluid, either unsorted or a sorted T cell fraction (not recorded which). This clonotype originated in a male donor with ankylosing spondylitis.

CDR3 loop: CASSPAALQGASSHEQYF. Here the CDR3 DNA reads TGTGCCAGCAGTCCCGCAGCCCTACAGGGGGCGAGTAGTCACGAGCAGTACTTC. The J gene is TRBJ2-7, the V gene TRBV27, with TRBD1 identical over 9 bases. Germline V gene lookup returns CDR1 MNHEY and CDR2 SMNVEV (reference sequence). Trimming at V came to 5 bases and at J to 5 bases, leaving 19 bases not matched to a gene. The CDR3 runs 18 residues.